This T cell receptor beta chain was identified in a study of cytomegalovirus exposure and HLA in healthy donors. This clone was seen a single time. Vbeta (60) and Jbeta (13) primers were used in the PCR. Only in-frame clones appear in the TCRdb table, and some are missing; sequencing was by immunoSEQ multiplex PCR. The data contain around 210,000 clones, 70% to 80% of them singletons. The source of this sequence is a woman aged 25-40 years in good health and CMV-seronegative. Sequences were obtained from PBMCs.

This CDR3 reads CASREQLTGSQPQHF. The CDR3 region has the DNA TGTGCCAGCAGGGAGCAGCTTACAGGGTCTCAGCCCCAGCATTTT. The J gene is TRBJ1-5, the V gene TRBV6-1; weak D call: TRBD1 (6 bases). Germline CDR1 and CDR2: MNHNS and SASEGT. This CDR3 comprises 15 residues. The V and J ends lost 6 bases and 6 bases respectively, with 18 bases between them.